Here is one T cell receptor beta chain with its context. Its antigen is currently unknown. Deletions cut 1 base from V and 4 bases from J, with 8 bases between. The germline V gene encodes CDR1 SGHTA and CDR2 FQGNSA. There are 13 residues in the CDR3. It was cDNA, reverse transcribed from extracted RNA, that served as the sequencing template. Here immunoSEQ multiplex PCR was the method, and the copy in TCRdb shows in-frame clones only, minus some. The repertoire has approximately 200,000 clones, 55% to 75% of them found once; the top ten carry approximately 5.1%. This sample stems from a study of CD8+ T cells in alopecia areata. General study points: Baseline CD8+ expansion's link to response remains uncertain, as there was one nonresponder. Higher clonality was seen in lesional scalp than in normal scalp, especially in alopecia totalis/universalis.

As for treatment: oral pan-JAK inhibitor, 5-10 mg twice daily. V gene TRBV7-2 combines with J gene TRBJ2-7; D gene uncertain. The source material was CD4+ T cells sorted from blood, sampled at week 24, from a patient treated with tofacitinib. The TCR originated in a human donor with alopecia areata. CDR3 DNA: TGTGCCAGCAGCTTAGTAGGGCGGTACGAGCAGTACTTC. Amino acid sequence: CASSLVGRYEQYF.